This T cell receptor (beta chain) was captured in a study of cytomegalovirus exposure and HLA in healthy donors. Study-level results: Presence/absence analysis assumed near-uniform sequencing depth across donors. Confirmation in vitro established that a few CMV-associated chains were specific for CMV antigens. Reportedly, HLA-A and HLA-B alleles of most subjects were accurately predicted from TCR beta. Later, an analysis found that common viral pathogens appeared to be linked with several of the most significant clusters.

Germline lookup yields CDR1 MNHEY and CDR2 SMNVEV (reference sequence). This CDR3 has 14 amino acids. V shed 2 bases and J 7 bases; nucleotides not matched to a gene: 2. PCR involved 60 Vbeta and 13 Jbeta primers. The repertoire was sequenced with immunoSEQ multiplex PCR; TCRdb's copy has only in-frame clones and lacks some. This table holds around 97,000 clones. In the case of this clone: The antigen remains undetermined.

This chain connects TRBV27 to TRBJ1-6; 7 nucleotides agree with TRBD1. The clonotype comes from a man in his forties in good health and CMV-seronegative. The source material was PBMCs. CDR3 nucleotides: TGTGCCAGCAGTTTAGGGACAGTCAATTCACCCCTCCACTTT. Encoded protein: CASSLGTVNSPLHF.